This T cell receptor beta chain is drawn from a study of T cells in Graves' hyperthyroidism and ophthalmopathy. Subjects aged 18 to 65 presented with newly diagnosed hyperthyroidism of less than 2 months' duration. About 10 ml of fresh peripheral blood supplied the PBMCs. General study results and limits: In blood, most of the thyroid clonotypes expanded above 0.001 were also present.

This clonotype was picked up a small number of times. As yet, its antigen is unknown. From RNA transcripts, TCR beta CDR3 regions were amplified. A first-round RT-PCR of the TCR CDR3 used the HTBI primer set. TCRdb reanalysed the multiplex PCR reads using MiXCR and keeps one entry per CDR3 protein. The table shows around 700,000 distinct CDR3 sequences, with 35% occurring only once. The CDR3 consists of 13 residues. Trimming removed 3 bases from V and 5 bases from J, with 10 bases in between. The source material was blood. The receptor was isolated from a woman in her thirties or forties with Graves' hyperthyroidism. J is TRBJ1-1 and V is TRBV12-3 or TRBV12-4; D gene unclear. DNA for the CDR3: TGTGCCAGCAGTTTGGGCACTTGGACTGAAGCTTTCTTT. Translated, it gives CASSLGTWTEAFF.